These 7 T cell receptor beta chains were sequenced from one sample in a study of tumor and adjacent non-tumor tissue in lung cancer. The template was RNA from unsorted bulk tissue. This non-tumor lung sample came from over 3 cm beyond the tumor edge. The library came from three nested PCR rounds adapted from ARM-PCR protocols. TCRdb fed the multiplex PCR reads into MiXCR, producing one record per CDR3 protein. The table records about 100,000 distinct CDR3 sequences, approximately 60% of them present only once. Sequenced: distant non-tumor lung tissue. These receptors all stem from a man aged 25-45 years with non-small cell lung cancer.

The V and J genes are TRBV20-1 and TRBJ2-1; 9 bases align to TRBD2. J gave up 8 bases and V 6 bases, and 14 bases lay outside the gene matches. CDR3 length equals 15 residues. Germline V gene sequence: CDR1 DFQATT, CDR2 SNEGSKA (reference sequence). CDR3 in DNA: TGCAGTGCCCGACCGATAGCGGGGGTCAACGATGAGCAGTTCTTC. Its translation is CSARPIAGVNDEQFF.

In regard to this clonotype: A much larger clone lies a single base off, so this may be a read error. The chain couples TRBV5-5 to TRBJ1-1, with D possibly being TRBD1 (5 bases). V was clipped by 2 bases and J by 1 base, with 9 bases between them. The CDR3 contains 14 residues. Germline CDR1 SGHKS, CDR2 YYEKEE (reference sequence). The CDR3 DNA reads TGTGCCAGCAGCTTCCTTACAGGGAACACTGAAGCTTTCTTT. Protein sequence: CASSFLTGNTEAFF. The whole variable domain, remainder taken from reference TRBV5-5 and TRBJ1-1, is DAGVTQSPTHLIKTRGQQVTLRCSPISGHKSVSWYQQVLGQGPQFIFQYYEKEERGRGNFPDRFSARQFPNYSSELNVNALLLGDSALYLCASSFLTGNTEAFFGQGTRLTVV.

There are many counts of this clonotype. V gene TRBV28 combines with J gene TRBJ2-3, with a weak D call TRBD1 (6 bases). Germline V gene data show CDR1 as MDHEN and CDR2 as SYDVKM. This CDR3 is 15 amino acids long. Trimming stripped 1 base from V and 6 bases from J, with 14 bases between. The CDR3 protein is CASSLFGHRADTQYF. CDR3 DNA sequence: TGTGCCAGCAGTTTATTTGGGCACAGGGCGGATACGCAGTATTTT.

Regarding this clonotype: The conserved phenylalanine or tryptophan is not found at the CDR3 terminus, so this likely reflects a read error. V and J are TRBV11-2 and TRBJ2-7; D is unclear. There are 13 residues in the CDR3. The germline V gene has CDR1 SGHAT and CDR2 FQNNGV. The CDR3 loop reads CNSSLGQLNEQYL. DNA of the CDR3: TGTAACAGCAGCTTAGGGCAGCTGAACGAGCAGTACTTA.

Concerning this clonotype itself: Germline and junction disagree at one end, which may indicate a read error. The chain combines TRBV6-2 or TRBV6-3 with TRBJ2-7, with TRBD1 as a possible D gene (6 bases). CDR3 length: 15 residues. Germline values: CDR1 MNHEY, CDR2 SVGEGT. CDR3 residues: CASTYSDSSTNEQYF. In DNA form, the CDR3 reads TGTGCCAGCACTTACTCGGACAGCTCGACCAACGAGCAGTACTTC.

A word on this clonotype: This sequence may be a read error, since a much larger clone differs from it by one base. The chain employs TRBV5-4 and TRBJ1-1; D unclear. The CDR3 extends over 15 amino acids. V shed 1 base and J shed 4 bases, with 14 bases lying between them. CDR1 and CDR2 (germline): SGHNT, YYREEE (reference sequence). The CDR3 DNA sequence: TGTGCCAGCAGCTTGAGGAGGGTCCCCGTCACTGAAGCTTTCTTT. Amino acids: CASSLRRVPVTEAFF.

As for this clonotype: The junction departs from the called germline gene at one end, perhaps through a read error. V usage is TRBV6-5 and J usage is TRBJ2-2; 7 bases agree with TRBD2. The CDR3 is 12 residues long. The germline V gene encodes CDR1 MNHEY and CDR2 SVGAGI. The CDR3 region is CASRALSGELFF. CDR3 nucleotides: TGTGCCAGCAGGGCCCTGAGCGGGGAGTTGTTTTTT.